This T cell receptor (beta chain) derives from a study of molecular identifiers for immune sequencing clone quantification. Findings and caveats of the study: Investigators reportedly could detect spiked Jurkat TCR RNA from one cell among over 750,000 naive cells.

The CDR3 contains 14 residues. The germline CDR1 and CDR2 sequences are SGHDT and YYEEEE. The authors gated naive CD8 T cells as CD8+CD4-CCR7+CD45RA+ for sorting. The bulk TCR libraries were made with methods described before and with listed TCR primers. MiXCR, applied by TCRdb to the PCR reads, yields one record per CDR3 protein. The sample records some 590,000 distinct CDR3 sequences, 25% being singletons. Notes on this clonotype: The target antigen is unknown. This may be a read error: a much more frequent sequence differs by one nucleotide.

The TCR originated in a human donor in good health. Some libraries in this study had Jurkat cell RNA spiked in. Sequences were obtained from naive CD8+ T cells from blood, with Jurkat cell RNA spiked in. Subset given: FACS-sorted CD8+CD4-CCR7+CD45RA+ naive T cells. V usage is TRBV5-6 and J usage is TRBJ2-7; D is perhaps TRBD2 (5 bases). CDR3 in DNA: TGTGCCAGCAGCTTGGGGCGGCGGGCCAACGAGCAGTGCTTC. Translating it yields CASSLGRRANEQCF.